What follows are 13 T cell receptor beta chains derived from one specimen sequenced in a study of T cell changes during pregnancy in multiple sclerosis. Only in-frame clones appear in the TCRdb table, and some are missing; sequencing was by immunoSEQ multiplex PCR. Altogether about 22,000 clones are present, 80% to 95% being singletons, with the ten largest covering 6.5% to 8%. Sample: CD8+ T cells from peripheral blood mononuclear cells, taken in the third trimester of pregnancy. These receptors all stem from a female donor with multiple sclerosis, enrolled in a pregnancy study.

This clone was seen a single time. The CDR3 loop reads CASSEWGTGGPTDTQYF. The CDR3 DNA reads as TGTGCCAGCAGTGAATGGGGAACGGGGGGGCCGACAGATACGCAGTATTTT. The chain recombines TRBV25-1 with TRBJ2-3; TRBD2 matches 8 bases. J was trimmed by 3 bases and V by 1 base; bases with no gene match: 9. The germline CDR1 and CDR2 sequences are MGHDK and SYGVNS. This CDR3 has 17 residues.

The gene calls are TRBV9 and TRBJ2-5, with 8 positions matching TRBD2. The CDR3 extends over 15 amino acids. The germline V gene encodes CDR1 SGDLS and CDR2 YYNGEE. V was pared by 4 bases and J by 2 bases, with 7 bases of the junction left unmatched. The CDR3 DNA is TGTGCCAGCAGCCGGGAGGGGAATAGTCAAGAGACCCAGTACTTC. This translates into CASSREGNSQETQYF.

The chain links TRBV28 to TRBJ2-7; D possibly corresponds to TRBD1 (6 bases). Germline CDR1 reads MDHEN; CDR2 reads SYDVKM. The CDR3 is made up of 16 amino acids. V was clipped by 5 bases and J by 5 bases, with 22 bases between them. CDR3 sequence (DNA): TGTGCCAGCAGTCTTGAGCCAGGGGTCCTGGACGACGAGCAGTACTTC. Amino acids: CASSLEPGVLDDEQYF.

The V and J genes are TRBV25-1 and TRBJ2-3; perhaps TRBD1 as D (6 bases). CDR1 and CDR2 (germline): MGHDK, SYGVNS. CDR3 size: 15 residues. V was pared by 5 bases and J by 5 bases, with 17 bases between. Written as DNA, the CDR3 is TGTGCCAGCAGTCAGGGGTCGCTAGGCAAAGATACGCAGTATTTT. This gives the protein CASSQGSLGKDTQYF.

The chain couples TRBV27 to TRBJ1-1; D is undetermined. Germline CDR1 and CDR2: MNHEY and SMNVEV (reference sequence). V was pared by 6 bases and J by 1 base, with 9 bases between. This CDR3 has 13 residues. CDR3 protein: CASRTGTNTEAFF. The CDR3 DNA follows: TGTGCCAGCAGGACGGGTACGAACACTGAAGCTTTCTTT.

The sample holds one count of this clone. The genes are TRBV29-1 and TRBJ2-7; weak D call: TRBD2 (6 bases). Germline CDR1 reads SQVTM; CDR2 reads ANQGSEA. The CDR3 has 13 amino acids. Trimming removed 4 bases at V and 3 bases at J, with 13 bases between. For the CDR3, the DNA is TGCAGCGTTGGGTCAGGGCGGGACTACGAGCAGTACTTC. Residues: CSVGSGRDYEQYF.

This sequence joins TRBV27 and TRBJ1-4, with TRBD1 as a possible D gene (6 bases). The CDR3 runs 17 residues. Germline assignment: CDR1 MNHEY and CDR2 SMNVEV (reference sequence). V lost 1 base to trimming and J lost 8 bases, with 20 bases between them. CDR3 sequence: CASSLWATGAGPEKLFF. In nucleotides, the CDR3 is TGTGCCAGCAGTTTATGGGCGACAGGTGCGGGCCCCGAAAAACTGTTTTTT.

V usage is TRBV27 and J usage is TRBJ2-7; a possible D gene is TRBD2 (7 bases). The CDR3 has 13 residues. Germline V gene data show CDR1 as MNHEY and CDR2 as SMNVEV (reference sequence). With 5 bases removed from V and 0 bases from J, the gap between germline ends came to 8 bases. CDR3 loop: CASSGGASYEQYF. In nucleotides, the CDR3 is TGTGCCAGCAGTGGGGGGGCCTCCTACGAGCAGTACTTC.

This clone was seen only once. The V gene is TRBV2, the J gene TRBJ1-5; perhaps TRBD1 as D (5 bases). The CDR3 consists of 17 residues. V gave up 1 base and J gave up 0 bases, with 13 bases separating them. Looked up from germline, CDR1 is SNHLY and CDR2 is FYNNEI. The CDR3 is CASSEVDSLYSNQPQHF. CDR3 coding DNA: TGTGCCAGCAGTGAAGTTGACAGCCTCTATAGCAATCAGCCCCAGCATTTT.

V usage is TRBV28 and J usage is TRBJ1-2; 9 bases agree with TRBD1. Germline trimming cut 3 bases from V and 6 bases from J; bases unmatched to any gene: 2. This CDR3 spans 13 amino acids. Germline V gene data show CDR1 as MDHEN and CDR2 as SYDVKM. The CDR3 reads CASSFTGGDGYTF. The CDR3, as DNA: TGTGCCAGCAGTTTCACAGGGGGCGATGGCTACACCTTC.

V usage is TRBV7-9 and J usage is TRBJ2-7, with D possibly matching TRBD1 (5 bases). The CDR3 has 13 residues. The ends were cut back, 7 bases at V and 3 bases at J, with 13 bases in the middle. From germline, CDR1 is SEHNR and CDR2 FQNEAQ (reference sequence). This CDR3 reads CASTPRQSYEQYF. CDR3 DNA: TGTGCCAGCACCCCCCGACAGAGCTACGAGCAGTACTTC.

The V call is TRBV7-3, the J call TRBJ2-3, with TRBD1 as a possible D gene (5 bases). CDR3 length: 15 residues. In germline, CDR1 is SGHTA, CDR2 FQGTGA. Trimming stripped 5 bases from V and 2 bases from J, with 14 bases between. In DNA, the CDR3 is TGTGCCAGCAGCGACCCCTTGACAGACACAGATACGCAGTATTTT. Its translation: CASSDPLTDTDTQYF.

The genes are TRBV5-4 and TRBJ2-5; D perhaps matches TRBD2 (6 bases). CDR1 is SGHNT, CDR2 YYREEE, per germline (reference sequence). This CDR3 spans 13 amino acids. V was clipped by 5 bases and J by 5 bases, with 13 bases between them. CDR3 bases: TGTGCCAGCAGTCCAGGTGGGGGGGAGACCCAGTACTTC. It yields the protein CASSPGGGETQYF.